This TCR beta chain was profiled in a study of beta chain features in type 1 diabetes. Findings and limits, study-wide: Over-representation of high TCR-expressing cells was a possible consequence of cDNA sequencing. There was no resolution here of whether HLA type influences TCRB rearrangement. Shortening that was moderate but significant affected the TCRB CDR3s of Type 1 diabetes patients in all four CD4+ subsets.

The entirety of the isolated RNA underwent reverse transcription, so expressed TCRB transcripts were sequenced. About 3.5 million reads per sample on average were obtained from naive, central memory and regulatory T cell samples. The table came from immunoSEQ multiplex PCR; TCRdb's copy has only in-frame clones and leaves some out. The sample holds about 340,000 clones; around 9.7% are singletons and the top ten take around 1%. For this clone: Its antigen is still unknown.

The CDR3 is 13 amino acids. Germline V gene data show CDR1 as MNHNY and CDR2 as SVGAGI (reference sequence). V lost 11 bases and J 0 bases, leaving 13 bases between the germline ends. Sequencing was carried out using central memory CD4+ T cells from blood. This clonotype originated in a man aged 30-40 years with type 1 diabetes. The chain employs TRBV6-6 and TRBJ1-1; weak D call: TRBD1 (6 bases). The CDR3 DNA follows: TGTGCCGGAAAGACAGGTATGAACACTGAAGCTTTCTTT. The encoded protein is CAGKTGMNTEAFF.